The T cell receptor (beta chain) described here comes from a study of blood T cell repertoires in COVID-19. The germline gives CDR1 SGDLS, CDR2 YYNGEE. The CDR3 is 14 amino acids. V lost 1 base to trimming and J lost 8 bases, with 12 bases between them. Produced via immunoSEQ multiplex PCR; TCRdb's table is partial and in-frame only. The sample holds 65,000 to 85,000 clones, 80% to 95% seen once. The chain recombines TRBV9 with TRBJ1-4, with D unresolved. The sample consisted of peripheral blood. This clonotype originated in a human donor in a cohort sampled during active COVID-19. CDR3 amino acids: CASSVNTAGEKLFF. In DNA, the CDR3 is TGTGCCAGCAGCGTAAATACCGCGGGGGAAAAACTGTTTTTT.